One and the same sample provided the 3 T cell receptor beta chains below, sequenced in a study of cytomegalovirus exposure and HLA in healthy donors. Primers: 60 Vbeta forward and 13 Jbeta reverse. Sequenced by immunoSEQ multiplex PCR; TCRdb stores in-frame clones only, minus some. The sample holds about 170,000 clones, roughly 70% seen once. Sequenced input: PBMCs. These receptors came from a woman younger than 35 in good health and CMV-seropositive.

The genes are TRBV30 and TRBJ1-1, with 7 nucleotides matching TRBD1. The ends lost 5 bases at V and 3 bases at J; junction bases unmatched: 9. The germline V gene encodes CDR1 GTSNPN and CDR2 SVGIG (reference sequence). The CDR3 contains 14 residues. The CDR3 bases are TGTGCCTGGGGAGACAGGGCTCTTGACACTGAAGCTTTCTTT. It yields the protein CAWGDRALDTEAFF.

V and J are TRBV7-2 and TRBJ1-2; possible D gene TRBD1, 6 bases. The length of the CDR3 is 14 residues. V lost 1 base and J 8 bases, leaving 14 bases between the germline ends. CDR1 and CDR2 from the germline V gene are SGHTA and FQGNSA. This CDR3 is CASSLVVRGGGYTF. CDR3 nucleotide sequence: TGTGCCAGCAGCTTAGTTGTCAGGGGTGGCGGCTACACCTTC.

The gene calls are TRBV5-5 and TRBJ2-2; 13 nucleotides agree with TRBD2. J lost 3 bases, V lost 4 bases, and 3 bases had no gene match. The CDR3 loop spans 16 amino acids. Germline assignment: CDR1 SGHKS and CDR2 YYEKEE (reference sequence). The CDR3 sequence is CASSRGLAGYTGELFF. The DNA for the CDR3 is TGTGCCAGCAGCCGGGGACTAGCGGGGTACACCGGGGAGCTGTTTTTT.